This paragraph covers one T cell receptor beta chain sequence. Only in-frame clones appear in the TCRdb table, and some are missing; sequencing was by immunoSEQ multiplex PCR. The profile covers more than 90,000 clones, with about 86% appearing a single time and around 17% taken by the ten largest. This sample is part of a study of T cell responses to AZD1222 COVID-19 vaccine. The CDR3 totals 14 residues. Germline V gene data show CDR1 as SGHNT and CDR2 as YENEEA. V was pared by 2 bases and J by 4 bases, with 1 base of the junction left unmatched. Here the sequenced sample was peripheral blood, taken 28 days after the second AZD1222 dose. This sequence was found in an adult who received the AZD1222 COVID-19 vaccine. The chain uses TRBV11-3 and TRBJ2-1; 8 bases are shared with TRBD2. CDR3 sequence (DNA): TGTGCCAGCAGCTTACAGCGGGGGTACAATGAGCAGTTCTTC. Protein product: CASSLQRGYNEQFF.